This entry lists 7 T cell receptor beta chains sequenced from one sample in a study of response to subunit inactivated influenza vaccine. TCRdb called the RT-PCR reads again in MiXCR, with one record for every CDR3 protein. The sample lists around 580,000 distinct CDR3 sequences, 12% occurring once. This specimen was PBMCs from blood, taken on the day of vaccination. The receptors originated from a man in his fifties or sixties who received an inactivated influenza vaccine.

This clonotype came up a few times. The chain couples TRBV4-2 to TRBJ2-6; D remains ambiguous. The CDR3 has 16 amino acids. Germline V gene lookup returns CDR1 LGHNA and CDR2 YNFKEQ. V shed 1 base and J shed 0 bases, with 7 bases lying between them. The CDR3: CASSQGVFSGANVLTF. The DNA for the CDR3 is TGTGCCAGCAGCCAAGGAGTCTTCTCTGGGGCCAACGTCCTGACTTTC.

At least ten counts were recorded for this clonotype. The chain employs TRBV5-1 and TRBJ2-7; D is perhaps TRBD1 (5 bases). V lost 2 bases and J 3 bases, leaving 12 bases between the germline ends. Germline CDR1 SGHRS, CDR2 YFSETQ. The CDR3 spans 14 residues. This chain's CDR3 is CASSFHAGNYEQYF. CDR3 sequence (DNA): TGCGCCAGCAGCTTCCATGCAGGGAACTACGAGCAGTACTTC.

In this sample, this clonotype turned up a few times. V is TRBV25-1 and J is TRBJ2-1; TRBD1 is a possible D gene (6 bases). The V gene lost 5 bases and the J gene lost 2 bases, with 19 bases spanning the gap. Germline V lookup: CDR1 MGHDK, CDR2 SYGVNS. CDR3 length equals 17 residues. The CDR3 DNA follows: TGTGCCAGCAGTTCCCCAACTTCGTCAGGGGCCTACAATGAGCAGTTCTTC. Protein: CASSSPTSSGAYNEQFF.

CDR3 region: CASSFQGTPYGYTF. DNA of the CDR3: TGTGCCAGCAGTTTCCAGGGGACACCCTATGGCTACACCTTC. V and J are TRBV12-3 or TRBV12-4 and TRBJ1-2, with D tentatively TRBD1 (6 bases). The CDR3 loop spans 14 amino acids. V was shortened by 3 bases and J by 4 bases, with 12 bases between the two germline ends.

The chain is built from TRBV19 and TRBJ2-7; D is possibly TRBD1 or TRBD2 (5 bases each). Per the germline V gene, CDR1 is LNHDA and CDR2 is SQIVND (reference sequence). The CDR3 runs 14 residues. The V end was cut by 10 bases, the J end by 0 bases, with 16 bases between. CDR3 nucleotide sequence: TGTGCCACTTCCACCGGGACGGGCTCCTACGAGCAGTACTTC. Protein sequence: CATSTGTGSYEQYF. Full variable domain (missing parts from reference TRBV19 and TRBJ2-7): DGGITQSPKYLFRKEGQNVTLSCEQNLNHDAMYWYRQDPGQGLRLIYYSQIVNDFQKGDIAEGYSVSREKKESFPLTVTSAQKNPTAFYLCATSTGTGSYEQYFGPGTRLTVT.

The chain is built from TRBV6-2 or TRBV6-3 and TRBJ1-2; D may be TRBD1 (5 bases). V was pared by 0 bases and J by 8 bases, with 13 bases between. The CDR3 is 14 amino acids. Per the germline V gene, CDR1 is MNHEY and CDR2 is SVGEGT. The CDR3 spells CASSYSGVQGGYTF. The DNA for the CDR3 is TGTGCCAGCAGTTACTCCGGGGTCCAGGGAGGCTACACCTTC.

The rearrangement uses TRBV7-9 and TRBJ2-1, with 10 bases matching TRBD2. The CDR3 runs to 17 residues. Germline trimming cut 1 base from V and 7 bases from J; bases unmatched to any gene: 10. Germline loops: CDR1 SEHNR, CDR2 FQNEAQ (reference sequence). The DNA of the CDR3 is TGTGCCAGCAGCTTAGGCTCCCTAGCGGGAGACTCGAATGAGCAGTTCTTC. As protein: CASSLGSLAGDSNEQFF.